The 25 T cell receptor beta chains below come from one sample, sequenced in a study of T cells in Graves' hyperthyroidism and ophthalmopathy. TCR beta CDR3 regions were amplified from RNA. An initial round of RT-PCR targeting the TCR CDR3 relied on the HTBI primer set. TCRdb re-derived calls from the multiplex PCR reads in MiXCR, one entry per CDR3 protein. Of some 400,000 distinct CDR3 sequences in the sample, less than 15% are singletons; the top ten hold 20%. The sample comprised blood. These receptors were obtained from a man aged 25 to 45 with Graves' hyperthyroidism that later progressed to Graves' ophthalmopathy.

The table lists this clonotype with many counts. The chain carries TRBV28 and TRBJ2-6; D is uncertain. The ends were cut back, 6 bases at V and 0 bases at J, with 6 bases in the middle. The germline gives CDR1 MDHEN, CDR2 SYDVKM. This CDR3 contains 14 residues. The CDR3 loop reads CASRRPSGANVLTF. CDR3 DNA: TGTGCCAGCAGAAGACCCTCTGGGGCCAACGTCCTGACTTTC.

The chain uses TRBV2 and TRBJ2-7; D might be TRBD1 (6 bases). This CDR3 comprises 14 residues. Germline CDR1 and CDR2: SNHLY and FYNNEI. Trimming removed 10 bases from V and 1 base from J, with 17 bases in between. The CDR3 DNA sequence: TGTGCCACACAGGACAGTTTCTTTTCCTACGAGCAGTACTTC. This codes for CATQDSFFSYEQYF. The complete variable domain, with remaining parts taken from reference TRBV2 and TRBJ2-7, reads EPEVTQTPSHQVTQMGQEVILRCVPISNHLYFYWYRQILGQKVEFLVSFYNNEISEKSEIFDDQFSVERPDGSNFTLKIRSTKLEDSAMYFCATQDSFFSYEQYFGPGTRLTVT.

In this sample, this clonotype turned up many times. This chain connects TRBV20-1 to TRBJ2-7, with TRBD1 matching 9 bases. V lost 5 bases to trimming and J lost 7 bases; unmatched junction nucleotides: 9. The CDR3 covers 13 residues. The germline V gene encodes CDR1 DFQATT and CDR2 SNEGSKA (reference sequence). The CDR3 DNA follows: TGCAGTGCTCGGGACAGGGACGTGAATGAGCAGTACTTC. Its translation: CSARDRDVNEQYF.

The chain uses TRBV29-1 and TRBJ2-7; TRBD1 aligns across 8 bases. V trimming: 3 bases; J trimming: 0 bases; junction bases outside the gene matches: 10. CDR3 length: 16 amino acids. Germline V gene sequence: CDR1 SQVTM, CDR2 ANQGSEA. CDR3 residues: CSVEGTGPSYSYEQYF. The CDR3 bases are TGCAGCGTTGAGGGGACAGGACCAAGTTACTCCTACGAGCAGTACTTC.

At least ten counts were recorded for this clonotype. The chain couples TRBV28 to TRBJ1-1; 8 nucleotides align to TRBD1. Unmatched junction bases numbered 4, after V lost 7 bases and J lost 0 bases. The CDR3 extends over 14 amino acids. Per the germline V gene, CDR1 is MDHEN and CDR2 is SYDVKM. The CDR3 is CASINRGLNTEAFF. The CDR3 DNA reads TGTGCCAGCATAAACAGGGGGTTGAACACTGAAGCTTTCTTT.

Only a few counts were recorded for this clonotype. The chain recombines TRBV29-1 with TRBJ2-1; 10 bases fit TRBD1. This CDR3 is 16 amino acids long. V gave up 0 bases and J gave up 6 bases; unmatched junction bases: 8. Looked up from germline, CDR1 is SQVTM and CDR2 is ANQGSEA. CDR3 in amino acids: CSVEDALWTGGNEQFF. CDR3 in DNA: TGCAGCGTTGAAGACGCCCTGTGGACAGGGGGCAATGAGCAGTTCTTC.

Points on this clonotype: A much bigger clone sits one base away, suggesting this may be a read error. This CDR3 fails to terminate in the conserved phenylalanine or tryptophan, so it likely reflects a read error. DNA of the CDR3: TGTGCCTGGAGTGTAACACCTAACTATGGCTACACCTTA. Protein: CAWSVTPNYGYTL. The chain combines TRBV30 with TRBJ1-2; D not resolved. The germline V gene has CDR1 GTSNPN and CDR2 SVGIG (reference sequence). The CDR3 loop spans 13 amino acids. V was shortened by 0 bases and J by 0 bases, with 5 bases between the two germline ends.

This clonotype was detected many times. CDR3 coding DNA: TGTGCCAGCAGCCAGCTAGCGGGGGACCTCACAGATACGCAGTATTTT. Its translation is CASSQLAGDLTDTQYF. The chain employs TRBV11-2 and TRBJ2-3, with TRBD2 identical over 10 bases. The V gene end was trimmed by 5 bases and the J gene end by 2 bases; junction bases not matched to a gene: 7. In germline, CDR1 is SGHAT, CDR2 FQNNGV. The CDR3 length is 16 residues. Full variable domain (remainder filled in from reference TRBV11-2 and TRBJ2-3): EAGVAQSPRYKIIEKRQSVAFWCNPISGHATLYWYQQILGQGPKLLIQFQNNGVVDDSQLPKDRFSAERLKGVDSTLKIQPAKLEDSAVYLCASSQLAGDLTDTQYFGPGTRLTVL.

This clonotype has ten or more counts. The V call is TRBV20-1, the J call TRBJ2-7; 13 nucleotides align to TRBD2. This CDR3 has 16 amino acids. Germline CDR1 is DFQATT and CDR2 is SNEGSKA (reference sequence). V trimming: 5 bases; J trimming: 3 bases; junction bases outside the gene matches: 10. In DNA, the CDR3 is TGCAGTGCTCGCCCCGGGACTAGCGGGGCTATCTACGAGCAGTACTTC. It translates to CSARPGTSGAIYEQYF.

This clonotype was seen ten or more times. The CDR3 DNA reads TGTGCCAGCAGTGAAGTGTCTTTGCGCTCCTACAATGAGCAGTTCTTC. Translated, it gives CASSEVSLRSYNEQFF. This chain uses TRBV6-1 with TRBJ2-1; D remains unclear. CDR3 length: 16 amino acids. Germline CDR1 MNHNS, CDR2 SASEGT. The germline V and J ends were trimmed by 1 base and 0 bases, with 10 bases remaining between them.

The rearrangement links TRBV6-1 to TRBJ2-2; TRBD1 is a possible D gene (6 bases). Trimming left V 6 bases short and J 6 bases short, with 14 bases between. Per germline, CDR1 MNHNS and CDR2 SASEGT. The CDR3 contains 14 residues. The CDR3: CASRLQGKAGELFF. The CDR3 DNA reads as TGTGCCAGCAGACTACAGGGAAAAGCCGGGGAGCTGTTTTTT.

This clonotype has a count of ten or more. The rearrangement links TRBV18 to TRBJ1-1; a weak D match, TRBD1 (6 bases). The CDR3 extends over 13 amino acids. V lost 3 bases to trimming and J lost 2 bases, with 7 bases between them. The germline CDR1 and CDR2 sequences are KGHSH and LQKENI. The CDR3, as DNA: TGTGCCAGCTCACCGGACAGTAACACTGAAGCTTTCTTT. It codes for CASSPDSNTEAFF.

This clonotype was detected many times. The V call is TRBV6-1, the J call TRBJ1-5; no firm D call. Per the germline V gene, CDR1 is MNHNS and CDR2 is SASEGT. Trimming removed 7 bases from V and 1 base from J, with 14 bases in between. This CDR3 spans 15 amino acids. The CDR3 here is CASTESEFSNQPQHF. CDR3 coding DNA: TGTGCCAGCACCGAGTCAGAATTCAGCAATCAGCCCCAGCATTTT.

The table lists this clonotype with many counts. J is TRBJ1-5 and V is TRBV3-1; no firm D call. V was cut by 4 bases and J by 3 bases, with 10 bases left in between. Germline lookup yields CDR1 LGHDT and CDR2 YNNKEL (reference sequence). The CDR3 is 14 amino acids. The CDR3 region has the DNA TGTGCCAGCAGCCTCGCAGCAAACAATCAGCCCCAGCATTTT. Its translation is CASSLAANNQPQHF.

This clonotype was found many times. This chain links TRBV12-3 or TRBV12-4 with TRBJ2-4, with 7 bases that match TRBD1. This CDR3 is built from 13 residues. The V and J ends lost 5 bases and 9 bases, in that order; junction bases with no gene match: 7. CDR3 nucleotide sequence: TGTGCCAGCAGTACTAGACAGGGCGGCATTCAGTACTTC. This codes for CASSTRQGGIQYF.

This chain uses TRBV7-9 with TRBJ1-1; D unclear. CDR1 is SEHNR and CDR2 is FQNEAQ in the germline V gene (reference sequence). The CDR3 runs to 12 residues. Trimming took off 10 bases at V and 0 bases at J, with 9 bases between the two ends. The CDR3 loop reads CAIDGLNTEAFF. Written as DNA, the CDR3 is TGTGCCATCGACGGGCTGAACACTGAAGCTTTCTTT.

This clonotype came up many times. The chain carries TRBV12-5 and TRBJ2-7; 12 positions agree with TRBD1. The junction had 5 bases not matched to a gene; V was cut back by 6 bases and J by 5 bases. The CDR3 runs 14 residues. Germline V gene lookup returns CDR1 LGHNT and CDR2 FRNRAP. CDR3 amino acids: CASGGGQGAHEQYF. CDR3 bases: TGTGCTAGTGGGGGGGGACAGGGGGCCCACGAGCAGTACTTC.

The table lists this clonotype with many counts. This chain joins TRBV20-1 and TRBJ2-3, with D perhaps assigned TRBD1 or TRBD2 (6 bases each). Germline V gene lookup returns CDR1 DFQATT and CDR2 SNEGSKA (reference sequence). V was shortened by 5 bases and J by 2 bases, with 14 bases between the two germline ends. This CDR3 is built from 14 residues. The CDR3 DNA is TGCAGTGCTCCGTCCGGGGGCAACACAGATACGCAGTATTTT. Translated: CSAPSGGNTDTQYF.

This clonotype showed up many times. The chain combines TRBV11-2 with TRBJ2-5; unclear D gene. Between the trimmed V and J ends, which lost 5 bases and 1 base, there was a span of 17 bases. CDR3 length equals 16 residues. Germline V gene data show CDR1 as SGHAT and CDR2 as FQNNGV. The chain's CDR3 is CASSLGARVVQETQYF. CDR3 coding DNA: TGTGCCAGCAGCCTAGGCGCGCGTGTCGTCCAAGAGACCCAGTACTTC.

This clonotype was picked up many times. The rearrangement joins TRBV10-3 to TRBJ2-7, with 9 bases identical to TRBD1. The CDR3 runs 13 residues. In germline, CDR1 is ENHRY, CDR2 SYGVKD. The trim removed 3 bases at V and 4 bases at J, leaving 1 base unmatched. CDR3 nucleotides: TGTGCCATCAGTGAACAGGGGGCTTACGAGCAGTACTTC. The encoded protein is CAISEQGAYEQYF.

The table lists this clonotype with many counts. This chain uses TRBV28 with TRBJ2-7; D might be TRBD2 (6 bases). There are 15 residues in the CDR3. Germline CDR1 and CDR2: MDHEN and SYDVKM. V was shortened by 7 bases and J by 6 bases, with 22 bases between the two germline ends. The CDR3 DNA reads TGTGCCAGCACCCGCCTGGAGGGACCTTCCGTCGAGCAGTACTTC. This sequence encodes CASTRLEGPSVEQYF. The full variable domain, its missing parts supplied by reference TRBV28 and TRBJ2-7, is DVKVTQSSRYLVKRTGEKVFLECVQDMDHENMFWYRQDPGLGLRLIYFSYDVKMKEKGDIPEGYSVSREKKERFSLILESASTNQTSMYLCASTRLEGPSVEQYFGPGTRLTVT.

With regard to this clonotype: A much larger clone is a single base away; this may be a read error. The chain joins TRBV18 to TRBJ2-7; D is perhaps TRBD1 (6 bases). This CDR3 comprises 13 residues. Per germline, CDR1 KGHSH and CDR2 LQKENI. The CDR3, as DNA: TGTGCCGGCTCACCCCCAGGGGACTACGAGCAGTACTTC. Amino acids: CAGSPPGDYEQYF.

This clonotype occurred many times. The chain recombines TRBV7-6 with TRBJ1-6; the D is unclear. The CDR3 consists of 15 residues. Germline assignment: CDR1 SGHVS and CDR2 FNYEAQ. V lost 1 base and J 2 bases, leaving 6 bases between the germline ends. CDR3: CASSLGVAYNSPLHF. In nucleotides, the CDR3 is TGTGCCAGCAGCTTAGGTGTGGCCTATAATTCACCCCTCCACTTT.

This clonotype was seen a handful of times. V gene TRBV5-8 combines with J gene TRBJ1-1; weak D call: TRBD1 (5 bases). This CDR3 contains 14 residues. The germline V and J ends were trimmed by 7 bases and 5 bases, with 18 bases remaining between them. CDR1 and CDR2 (germline): SGHTS, YDEGEE. The CDR3 is CASAASEGWTEAFF. The CDR3 nucleotides are TGTGCCAGCGCAGCTTCGGAGGGGTGGACTGAAGCTTTCTTT.

This clonotype was detected only a few times. V usage is TRBV5-4 and J usage is TRBJ1-1; no clear D gene. Trimming took 4 bases from V and 1 from J, leaving 11 bases between them. The CDR3 has 14 amino acids. Germline CDR1 and CDR2: SGHNT and YYREEE (reference sequence). Written as DNA, the CDR3 is TGTGCCAGCAGCAGGAACAGCTGGAACACTGAAGCTTTCTTT. Its protein product is CASSRNSWNTEAFF. The variable domain in full, completed from reference TRBV5-4 and TRBJ1-1, reads ETGVTQSPTHLIKTRGQQVTLRCSSQSGHNTVSWYQQALGQGPQFIFQYYREEENGRGNFPPRFSGLQFPNYSSELNVNALELDDSALYLCASSRNSWNTEAFFGQGTRLTVV.